A selection of T cell receptor beta chains follows, all from one sample in a study of memory CD4+ T cells and cytomegalovirus serostatus. Profiled with immunoSEQ multiplex PCR; TCRdb holds only in-frame clones, not every one. The sample contains roughly 50,000 clones, roughly 84% of which appear only once. The specimen was memory CD4+ T cells from blood. The receptor set was obtained from an adult in good health and CMV-seronegative. Some clones in this sample may be carry-over from other donors' samples. The CDR3 runs from the conserved cysteine through the conserved F or W. A D gene is named only where the DNA matches it firmly. The size entry is marked missing in some rows and otherwise reads once, few, many or a size class.

clone size: -
D gene: -
J gene: TRBJ2-1
V gene: TRBV6-1
CDR3 DNA: TGTGCCAGCAGTGAGATGACCTCCTACAATGAGCAGTTCTTC
CDR3 protein: CASSEMTSYNEQFF

clone size: -
D gene: TRBD2
J gene: TRBJ2-3
V gene: TRBV28
CDR3 DNA: TGTGCCAGCAGTACGCTAGCGGGAGCAGCAGATACGCAGTATTTT
CDR3 protein: CASSTLAGAADTQYF

clone size: -
D gene: -
J gene: TRBJ2-7
V gene: TRBV11-3
CDR3 DNA: TGTGCCAGCAGCTTGGACGCGGGGACCTACGAGCAGTACTTC
CDR3 protein: CASSLDAGTYEQYF

clone size: -
D gene: -
J gene: TRBJ2-3
V gene: TRBV7-2
CDR3 DNA: TGTGCCAGCAGCCCATCGTTAATTAACACAGATACGCAGTATTTT
CDR3 protein: CASSPSLINTDTQYF

clone size: once
D gene: TRBD1
J gene: TRBJ1-6
V gene: TRBV5-1
CDR3 DNA: TGCGCCAGCAGCTTGAGGACAGGGGTCTCACCCCTCCACTTT
CDR3 protein: CASSLRTGVSPLHF

clone size: -
D gene: -
J gene: TRBJ2-7
V gene: TRBV27
CDR3 DNA: TGTGCCAGCTCCCTTTGGGGGTCAGAGCAGTACTTC
CDR3 protein: CASSLWGSEQYF

clone size: -
D gene: TRBD2
J gene: TRBJ2-2
V gene: TRBV11-2
CDR3 DNA: TGTGCCAGCAACCCGGGACTAGCGGGTACCGGGGAGCTGTTTTTT
CDR3 protein: CASNPGLAGTGELFF

clone size: -
D gene: TRBD2
J gene: TRBJ2-5
V gene: TRBV6-6
CDR3 DNA: TGTGCCAGCACCCCGGGACTAGCGGATCAAGAGACCCAGTACTTC
CDR3 protein: CASTPGLADQETQYF

clone size: -
D gene: -
J gene: TRBJ1-4
V gene: TRBV28
CDR3 DNA: TGTGCCAGCAGTCCCCGGACGGGCTATGTGGAAAAACTGTTTTTT
CDR3 protein: CASSPRTGYVEKLFF

clone size: few
D gene: -
J gene: TRBJ2-3
V gene: TRBV7-9
CDR3 DNA: TGTGCCACCCGGTCGGAGTCGGGGACAGATACGCAGTATTTT
CDR3 protein: CATRSESGTDTQYF

clone size: -
D gene: -
J gene: TRBJ2-3
V gene: TRBV27
CDR3 DNA: TGTGCCAGCAGTTTATCCCCGGGCCCCACAGATACGCAGTATTTT
CDR3 protein: CASSLSPGPTDTQYF

clone size: -
D gene: -
J gene: TRBJ1-1
V gene: TRBV28
CDR3 DNA: TGTGCCAGCAGTTTATGGGGTACAGGTGTAATGAACACTGAAGCTTTCTTT
CDR3 protein: CASSLWGTGVMNTEAFF

clone size: -
D gene: TRBD1
J gene: TRBJ2-5
V gene: TRBV7-8
CDR3 DNA: TGTGCCAGCAGCCGGACAGGGGTACGTGAGGAGACCCAGTACTTC
CDR3 protein: CASSRTGVREETQYF

clone size: -
D gene: -
J gene: TRBJ2-5
V gene: TRBV7-3
CDR3 DNA: TGTGCCAGCAGCTTAAGGAACGGGGAGACCCAGTACTTC
CDR3 protein: CASSLRNGETQYF

clone size: -
D gene: -
J gene: TRBJ1-4
V gene: TRBV29-1
CDR3 DNA: TGCAGCGGGGGGCAGAACCTTAATGAAAAACTGTTTTTT
CDR3 protein: CSGGQNLNEKLFF

clone size: once
D gene: -
J gene: TRBJ2-5
V gene: TRBV15
CDR3 DNA: TGTGCCACCAGCAGGGGGGAGACCCAGTACTTC
CDR3 protein: CATSRGETQYF

clone size: -
D gene: -
J gene: TRBJ1-1
V gene: TRBV28
CDR3 DNA: TGTGCCAGCAGCTCGGGGGTATCCGAAGCTTTCTTT
CDR3 protein: CASSSGVSEAFF

clone size: -
D gene: -
J gene: TRBJ2-7
V gene: TRBV7-8
CDR3 DNA: TGTGCCAGCAGCCCTCTGGTGGGGGAGGTGAGCAACGAGCAGTACTTC
CDR3 protein: CASSPLVGEVSNEQYF

clone size: -
D gene: -
J gene: TRBJ1-1
V gene: TRBV14
CDR3 DNA: TGTGCCAGCAGCCAAGGAGGTTCAGGGTGGTACACTGAAGCTTTCTTT
CDR3 protein: CASSQGGSGWYTEAFF

clone size: -
D gene: -
J gene: TRBJ1-2
V gene: TRBV12-5
CDR3 DNA: TGTGCTAGTGGTTTGGTACCTTTGGGGTCCCTTTCTGCGGGGGAGTATGGCTACACCTTC
CDR3 protein: CASGLVPLGSLSAGEYGYTF

clone size: once
D gene: -
J gene: TRBJ1-3
V gene: TRBV2
CDR3 DNA: TGTGCCAGCAGTGAAGCCTCAGGTTCTGGAAACACCATATATTTT
CDR3 protein: CASSEASGSGNTIYF

clone size: -
D gene: TRBD1
J gene: TRBJ1-2
V gene: TRBV5-4
CDR3 DNA: TGTGCCAGCAGCTTGGGGAGGACAGGGGTCTACACCTTC
CDR3 protein: CASSLGRTGVYTF

clone size: -
D gene: TRBD1
J gene: TRBJ1-4
V gene: TRBV18
CDR3 DNA: TGTGCCAGCTCACGGGGACAGGAGGAAAAACTGTTTTTT
CDR3 protein: CASSRGQEEKLFF

clone size: -
D gene: -
J gene: TRBJ2-3
V gene: TRBV7-3
CDR3 DNA: TGTGCCAGCAGCCCCCCGGGTGGAGGTACGCAGTATTTT
CDR3 protein: CASSPPGGGTQYF

clone size: -
D gene: -
J gene: TRBJ1-6
V gene: TRBV28
CDR3 DNA: TGTGCCAGCAGTTTTGGCATTCAGGGTGGGATGAATTCACCCCTCCACTTT
CDR3 protein: CASSFGIQGGMNSPLHF